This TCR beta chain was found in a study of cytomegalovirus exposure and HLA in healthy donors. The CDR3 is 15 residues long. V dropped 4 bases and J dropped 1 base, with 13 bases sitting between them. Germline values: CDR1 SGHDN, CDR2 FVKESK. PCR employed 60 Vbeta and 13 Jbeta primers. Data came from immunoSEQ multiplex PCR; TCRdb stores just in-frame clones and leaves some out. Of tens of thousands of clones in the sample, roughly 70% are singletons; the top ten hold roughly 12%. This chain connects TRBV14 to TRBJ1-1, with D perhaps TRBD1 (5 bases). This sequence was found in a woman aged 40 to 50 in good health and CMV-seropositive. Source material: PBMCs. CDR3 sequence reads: CASSRRAGTNTEAFF. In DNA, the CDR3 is TGTGCCAGCAGCCGCAGGGCAGGTACGAACACTGAAGCTTTCTTT.